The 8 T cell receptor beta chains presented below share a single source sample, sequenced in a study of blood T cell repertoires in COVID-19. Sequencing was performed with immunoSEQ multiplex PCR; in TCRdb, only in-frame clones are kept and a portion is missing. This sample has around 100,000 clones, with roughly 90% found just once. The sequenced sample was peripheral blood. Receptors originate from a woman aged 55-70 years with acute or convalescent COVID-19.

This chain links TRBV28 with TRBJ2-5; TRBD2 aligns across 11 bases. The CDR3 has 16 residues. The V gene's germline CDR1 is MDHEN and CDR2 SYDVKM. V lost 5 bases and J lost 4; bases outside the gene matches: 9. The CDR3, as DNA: TGTGCCAGCAGTCCTCACCTAGCGGGAGGAAGAGAGACCCAGTACTTC. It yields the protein CASSPHLAGGRETQYF.

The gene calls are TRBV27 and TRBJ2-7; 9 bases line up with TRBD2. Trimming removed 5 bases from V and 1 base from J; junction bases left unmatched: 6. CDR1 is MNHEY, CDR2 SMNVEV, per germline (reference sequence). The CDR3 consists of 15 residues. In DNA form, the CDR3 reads TGTGCCAGCAGTAAACCGGGACTAGCTTCCTACGAGCAGTACTTC. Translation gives CASSKPGLASYEQYF.

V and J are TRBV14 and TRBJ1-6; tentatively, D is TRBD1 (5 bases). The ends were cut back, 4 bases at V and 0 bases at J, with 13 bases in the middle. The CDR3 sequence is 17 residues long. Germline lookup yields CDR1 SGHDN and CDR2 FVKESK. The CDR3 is CASSPGLGRSYNSPLHF. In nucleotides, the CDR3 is TGTGCCAGCAGCCCAGGGCTGGGCCGCTCCTATAATTCACCCCTCCACTTT.

CDR3 DNA: TGTGCCAGCAGTGGCAGGGGGCAAGGGGAGACCCAGTACTTC. The encoded protein is CASSGRGQGETQYF. This chain links TRBV25-1 with TRBJ2-5; 8 bases are a match to TRBD1. This CDR3 is built from 14 residues. Germline V gene lookup returns CDR1 MGHDK and CDR2 SYGVNS. J gave up 5 bases and V 4 bases, and 6 bases lay outside the gene matches.

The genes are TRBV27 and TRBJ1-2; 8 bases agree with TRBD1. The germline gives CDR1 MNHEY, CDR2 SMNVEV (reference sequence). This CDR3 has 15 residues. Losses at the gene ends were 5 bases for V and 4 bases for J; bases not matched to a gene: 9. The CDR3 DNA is TGTGCCAGCAGTCCCCGACAGGGGCTCTCCTATGGCTACACCTTC. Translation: CASSPRQGLSYGYTF.

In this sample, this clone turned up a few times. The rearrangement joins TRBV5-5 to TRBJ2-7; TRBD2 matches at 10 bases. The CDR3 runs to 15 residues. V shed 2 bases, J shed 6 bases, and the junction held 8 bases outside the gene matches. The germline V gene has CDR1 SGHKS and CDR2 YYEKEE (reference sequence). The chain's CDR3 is CASSLSSGSLSEQYF. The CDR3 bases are TGTGCCAGCAGCTTATCTAGCGGGAGTCTCTCCGAGCAGTACTTC. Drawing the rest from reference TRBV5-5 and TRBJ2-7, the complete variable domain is DAGVTQSPTHLIKTRGQQVTLRCSPISGHKSVSWYQQVLGQGPQFIFQYYEKEERGRGNFPDRFSARQFPNYSSELNVNALLLGDSALYLCASSLSSGSLSEQYFGPGTRLTVT.

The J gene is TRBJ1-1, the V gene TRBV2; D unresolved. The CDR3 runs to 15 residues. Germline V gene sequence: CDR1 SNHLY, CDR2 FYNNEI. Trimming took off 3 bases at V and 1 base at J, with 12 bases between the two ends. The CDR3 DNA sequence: TGTGCCAGCAGTGAGCGGGGAACACGGAACACTGAAGCTTTCTTT. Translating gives CASSERGTRNTEAFF.

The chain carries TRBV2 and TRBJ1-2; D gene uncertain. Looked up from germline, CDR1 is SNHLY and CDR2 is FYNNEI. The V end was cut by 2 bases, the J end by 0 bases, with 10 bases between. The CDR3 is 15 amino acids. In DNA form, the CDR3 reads TGTGCCAGCAGTGAACGGAGAGCGCCTAACTATGGCTACACCTTC. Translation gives CASSERRAPNYGYTF.